This entry describes one T cell receptor (beta chain). The data belong to a study of control samples from healthy donors and cancer patients. V lost 0 bases, J lost 6 bases, and 9 bases lay in between. The CDR3 totals 13 residues. From germline, CDR1 is GTSNPN and CDR2 SVGIG (reference sequence). Libraries were prepared by immunoSEQ multiplex PCR; TCRdb keeps only in-frame clonotypes and omits some of them. The repertoire holds around 76,000 clones, with 89% as singletons. The sequence was obtained from a woman aged 45-65 years with colorectal cancer. Sequencing input: PBMCs. V and J are TRBV30 and TRBJ2-1; D assignment may be TRBD1 or TRBD2 (5 bases each). The CDR3 loop is CAWSVWGTNEQFF. The CDR3 region has the DNA TGTGCCTGGAGTGTGTGGGGGACCAATGAGCAGTTCTTC. Together with reference TRBV30 and TRBJ2-1, the CDR3 gives the full variable domain: SQTIHQWPATLVQPVGSPLSLECTVEGTSNPNLYWYRQAAGRGLQLLFYSVGIGQISSEVPQNLSASRPQDRQFILSSKKLLLSDSGFYLCAWSVWGTNEQFFGPGTRLTVL.